The rows below give T cell receptor beta chains drawn from one sample of a study of blood T cell repertoires in COVID-19. Produced via immunoSEQ multiplex PCR; TCRdb's table is partial and in-frame only. Of 90,000 to 150,000 clones detected, roughly three quarters appear once; the ten largest clones hold 6.5% to 9%. The sample consisted of peripheral blood. All receptors derive from a human donor in a cohort sampled during active COVID-19. Each CDR3 is given with its conserved first and last residue. A D gene is named only where the DNA matches it firmly. Not all rows give a size; the values are once, few, many and, for expanded clones, a class.

j_call d_call v_call clone_size cdr3_aa cdr3_nt
TRBJ2-3 . TRBV12-3/TRBV12-4 . CASSIPLTDTQYF TGTGCCAGCAGTATCCCTCTGACAGATACGCAGTATTTT
TRBJ1-1 . TRBV5-5 . CASSLDRWGTEAFF TGTGCCAGCAGCTTGGACAGGTGGGGAACTGAAGCTTTCTTT
TRBJ2-1 TRBD2 TRBV27 few CASSLAGGYNEQFF TGTGCCAGCAGTTTAGCGGGAGGGTACAATGAGCAGTTCTTC
TRBJ2-7 . TRBV4-1 . CASSQAFQGYEQYF TGCGCCAGCAGCCAAGCCTTTCAGGGTTACGAGCAGTACTTC
TRBJ1-4 . TRBV6-2/TRBV6-3 once CASSYDGQGEKLFF TGTGCCAGCAGTTACGATGGGCAGGGTGAAAAACTGTTTTTT
TRBJ2-1 . TRBV11-3 once CAAQSGTNNNEQFF TGTGCCGCCCAGTCCGGGACAAATAACAATGAGCAGTTCTTC
TRBJ1-1 . TRBV2 once CASSEGAGVMNTEAFF TGTGCCAGCAGTGAAGGGGCAGGGGTTATGAACACTGAAGCTTTCTTT
TRBJ2-7 TRBD2 TRBV19 . CASSISGAGQEQYF TGTGCCAGTAGTATAAGCGGGGCCGGGCAGGAGCAGTACTTC
TRBJ1-1 TRBD1 TRBV27 . CASSWRTGPMMNTEAFF TGTGCCAGCAGTTGGCGGACAGGACCGATGATGAACACTGAAGCTTTCTTT
TRBJ1-1 . TRBV11-2 . CASSSGVTEAFF TGTGCCAGCAGCTCAGGGGTTACTGAAGCTTTCTTT
TRBJ2-6 TRBD1 TRBV3-1/TRBV3-2 . CASSQDWTGRRSGANVLTF TGTGCCAGCAGCCAAGATTGGACAGGTAGACGCTCTGGGGCCAACGTCCTGACTTTC
TRBJ2-7 . TRBV10-3 . CAISESLSDEQYF TGTGCCATCAGTGAGTCGTTGTCGGACGAGCAGTACTTC
TRBJ1-2 TRBD1 TRBV6-5 . CASSFGTGNGYTF TGTGCCAGCAGTTTCGGGACAGGGAATGGCTACACCTTC
TRBJ2-5 TRBD2 TRBV18 . CASSPPNLAAETQYF TGTGCCAGCTCACCACCGAATCTAGCGGCCGAGACCCAGTACTTC
TRBJ1-4 . TRBV4-1 . CASSQNPPREREKLFF TGCGCCAGCAGCCAAAACCCCCCGCGGGAGCGTGAAAAACTGTTTTTT
TRBJ1-1 . TRBV28 few CASSLTVNTEAFF TGTGCCAGCAGTTTAACGGTGAACACTGAAGCTTTCTTT
TRBJ1-1 . TRBV12-3/TRBV12-4 . CASSYGTEAFF TGTGCCAGCAGTTACGGGACTGAAGCTTTCTTT
TRBJ1-1 TRBD1 TRBV28 . CASSFYGTGGGFEAFF TGTGCCAGCAGTTTTTACGGGACAGGGGGCGGTTTTGAAGCTTTCTTT
TRBJ1-6 TRBD1 TRBV9 . CASSVGDSYNSPLHF TGTGCCAGCAGCGTAGGGGACAGCTATAATTCACCCCTCCACTTT
TRBJ1-1 . TRBV29-1 few CSVVVSRNTEAFF TGCAGCGTTGTTGTTTCCCGGAACACTGAAGCTTTCTTT
TRBJ1-1 . TRBV5-4 . CASSPRNTEAFF TGTGCCAGCAGCCCCAGGAACACTGAAGCTTTCTTT
TRBJ2-7 . TRBV11-3 . CASSLVDEQYF TGTGCCAGCAGCTTAGTAGACGAGCAGTACTTC
TRBJ2-1 TRBD2 TRBV18 . CASSPTSGAQNEQFF TGTGCCAGCTCGCCCACTAGCGGGGCCCAGAATGAGCAGTTCTTC
TRBJ1-5 TRBD1 TRBV28 . CASNQGADSNQPQHF TGTGCCAGCAACCAGGGGGCGGATAGCAATCAGCCCCAGCATTTT
TRBJ2-7 . TRBV7-9 . CASSPRTHYEQYF TGTGCCAGCAGCCCGCGGACACACTACGAGCAGTACTTC
TRBJ1-4 . TRBV19 . CASSPSLAATNEKLFF TGTGCCAGTAGTCCCTCTTTGGCTGCAACTAATGAAAAACTGTTTTTT
TRBJ2-1 TRBD2 TRBV3-1/TRBV3-2 . CASSQDAAGGRYNEQFF TGTGCCAGCAGCCAAGATGCAGCGGGGGGGCGATACAATGAGCAGTTCTTC
TRBJ2-7 TRBD2 TRBV27 . CASSLAGLAPYEQYF TGTGCCAGCAGTTTAGCGGGACTAGCGCCCTACGAGCAGTACTTC
TRBJ2-7 TRBD2 TRBV3-1/TRBV3-2 . CASSPGLAGYEQYF TGTGCCAGCAGTCCGGGACTAGCGGGCTACGAGCAGTACTTC
TRBJ1-2 . TRBV6-2/TRBV6-3 . CASSSSFTENYGYTF TGTGCCAGCAGTTCGTCCTTTACTGAAAACTATGGCTACACCTTC
TRBJ1-1 TRBD1 TRBV14 . CASSLTGGTEAFF TGTGCCAGCAGCCTTACAGGGGGCACTGAAGCTTTCTTT
TRBJ2-7 TRBD1 TRBV11-2 . CASSLVSQGIYEQYF TGTGCCAGCAGCTTAGTGTCACAGGGGATCTACGAGCAGTACTTC
TRBJ2-7 . TRBV6-5 . CASSYSGTIGEQYF TGTGCCAGCAGTTATTCGGGAACTATAGGCGAGCAGTACTTC
TRBJ2-2 . TRBV2 . CASSEDADTGELFF TGTGCCAGCAGTGAAGACGCGGACACCGGGGAGCTGTTTTTT
TRBJ2-1 TRBD2 TRBV2 . CASSALAGYNEQFF TGTGCCAGCAGCGCACTAGCGGGGTACAATGAGCAGTTCTTC
TRBJ1-2 TRBD1 TRBV12-3/TRBV12-4 . CASSLSTGVGYTF TGTGCCAGCAGTTTATCCACAGGGGTAGGCTACACCTTC
TRBJ1-4 . TRBV11-3 few CASSLYQGLNEKLFF TGTGCCAGCAGCTTATACCAGGGCCTTAATGAAAAACTGTTTTTT
TRBJ2-5 . TRBV4-1 . CASSPNPGSTETQYF TGCGCCAGCAGCCCTAACCCAGGGTCCACTGAGACCCAGTACTTC
TRBJ2-3 TRBD2 TRBV6-6 . CASSFIGLVDGDTQYF TGTGCCAGCAGTTTTATCGGACTAGTGGATGGAGATACGCAGTATTTT
TRBJ2-1 . TRBV11-2 once CASSLWGGPYNEQFF TGTGCCAGCAGCTTATGGGGGGGGCCCTACAATGAGCAGTTCTTC
TRBJ1-6 . TRBV10-1 . CASRGRVNSPLHF TGCGCCAGCAGGGGCAGGGTTAATTCACCCCTCCACTTT
TRBJ2-7 TRBD2 TRBV10-2 . CASLGTSGPYEQYF TGCGCCAGTCTAGGGACTAGCGGGCCCTACGAGCAGTACTTC
TRBJ2-7 TRBD2 TRBV11-2 . CASSLIAGASSYEQYF TGTGCCAGCAGCTTGATAGCGGGGGCCTCTTCCTACGAGCAGTACTTC
TRBJ2-7 . TRBV11-3 once CASSSVSYEQYF TGTGCCAGCAGCTCTGTCTCCTACGAGCAGTACTTC
TRBJ1-1 . TRBV5-1 . CASSLGRQTEAFF TGCGCCAGCAGCTTGGGCAGGCAAACTGAAGCTTTCTTT
TRBJ2-5 . TRBV6-7 . CASSLMKPGCFGLQETQYF TGTGCCAGCAGTTTAATGAAACCGGGATGCTTTGGACTACAAGAGACCCAGTACTTC
TRBJ1-2 TRBD1 TRBV28 . CASSRSGVDRTNYGYTF TGTGCCAGCAGTCGGAGTGGGGTGGACAGGACCAACTATGGCTACACCTTC
TRBJ1-1 . TRBV12-2 . CASRLGDRGGTEAFF TGTGCAAGTCGCTTAGGAGACAGGGGAGGCACTGAAGCTTTCTTT
TRBJ2-7 . TRBV7-9 . CASSFQEEIVYEQYF TGTGCCAGCAGCTTTCAGGAGGAGATAGTGTACGAGCAGTACTTC
TRBJ1-1 . TRBV3-1/TRBV3-2 . CASSQGRGTEAFF TGTGCCAGCAGCCAAGGTCGAGGCACTGAAGCTTTCTTT
TRBJ2-7 . TRBV5-1 . CASSLIDRDYEQYF TGCGCCAGCAGCTTGATAGACAGAGACTACGAGCAGTACTTC
TRBJ2-7 . TRBV9 few CASSPGQRAYEQYF TGTGCCAGCAGCCCCGGGCAGAGGGCCTACGAGCAGTACTTC
TRBJ1-1 . TRBV6-1 . CASSEALRAPTEAFF TGTGCCAGCAGTGAAGCCTTACGAGCGCCCACTGAAGCTTTCTTT
TRBJ2-7 TRBD1 TRBV19 . CASSSDRGHLYEQYF TGTGCCAGTAGCAGCGACAGGGGGCATCTCTACGAGCAGTACTTC